Following are 29 T cell receptor beta chains from one sample sequenced in a study of CD8+ T cells in alopecia areata. Once RNA had been extracted, it was reverse transcribed into cDNA to act as the sequencing template. TCRdb keeps only in-frame clones here, not all; method: immunoSEQ multiplex PCR. The sample lists 200,000 to 250,000 clones, around 65% seen once, with around 4.2% in the top ten. This sample's treatment: oral pan-JAK inhibitor, 5-10 mg twice daily. Sequences were derived from CD4+ T cells sorted from blood, sampled at week 4, from a patient treated with tofacitinib. Receptor source: a human donor with alopecia areata.

The chain is built from TRBV29-1 and TRBJ2-1; no definite D call. Deletions cut 4 bases from V and 4 bases from J, with 20 bases between. The CDR3 runs to 16 residues. Germline CDR1 and CDR2: SQVTM and ANQGSEA. The CDR3 here is CSVVLPTAARYNEQFF. The CDR3 coding sequence is TGCAGCGTTGTCCTCCCAACGGCGGCTCGGTACAATGAGCAGTTCTTC.

This chain links TRBV10-3 with TRBJ1-5; no reliable D call. V was pared by 3 bases and J by 0 bases, with 0 bases between. This CDR3 has 12 residues. Germline V gene sequence: CDR1 ENHRY, CDR2 SYGVKD. The CDR3 loop is CAISDSNQPQHF. The CDR3 DNA follows: TGTGCCATCAGTGATAGCAATCAGCCCCAGCATTTT.

V and J are TRBV4-2 and TRBJ1-6, with D possibly TRBD1 on 5 matching bases. Germline V gene lookup returns CDR1 LGHNA and CDR2 YNFKEQ. This CDR3 has 15 amino acids. Trimming stripped 4 bases from V and 10 bases from J, with 17 bases between. Written as DNA, the CDR3 is TGTGCCAGCAGCCCCGGGGAGGGGCATCGATCACCCCTCCACTTT. Translating gives CASSPGEGHRSPLHF.

The chain employs TRBV18 and TRBJ2-1; 8 bases line up with TRBD2. The V gene end was trimmed by 0 bases and the J gene end by 4 bases; junction bases not matched to a gene: 5. In germline, CDR1 is KGHSH, CDR2 LQKENI. The CDR3 is 16 amino acids. The CDR3 loop is CASSPPSGGRYNEQFF. The CDR3 DNA reads as TGTGCCAGCTCACCACCCTCGGGGGGGAGGTACAATGAGCAGTTCTTC.

The rearrangement uses TRBV29-1 and TRBJ1-5, with a tentative D call TRBD1 (6 bases). Between the trimmed V and J ends, which lost 6 bases and 1 base, there was a span of 10 bases. CDR1 SQVTM and CDR2 ANQGSEA come from the germline V gene. This CDR3 comprises 13 residues. This CDR3 is CSVIQGSNQPQHF. The CDR3 region has the DNA TGCAGCGTGATTCAGGGGAGCAATCAGCCCCAGCATTTT.

This clone was observed once. V gene TRBV7-2 combines with J gene TRBJ2-7; D possibly corresponds to TRBD2 (6 bases). There are 16 residues in the CDR3. Germline V gene data show CDR1 as SGHTA and CDR2 as FQGNSA. The ends were cut back, 5 bases at V and 3 bases at J, with 20 bases in the middle. In DNA, the CDR3 is TGTGCCAGCAGCATCGATTCCGGGGGATCCTGCTACGAGCAGTACTTC. The encoded protein is CASSIDSGGSCYEQYF. The full variable domain, rest sourced from reference TRBV7-2 and TRBJ2-7, is GAGVSQSPSNKVTEKGKDVELRCDPISGHTALYWYRQSLGQGLEFLIYFQGNSAPDKSGLPSDRFSAERTGGSVSTLTIQRTQQEDSAVYLCASSIDSGGSCYEQYFGPGTRLTVT.

A note on this clone: The sample contains more than one DNA sequence encoding this CDR3. This chain links TRBV29-1 with TRBJ2-5, with 9 positions matching TRBD1. The CDR3 extends over 12 amino acids. In germline, CDR1 is SQVTM, CDR2 ANQGSEA. Trimming at V came to 7 bases and at J to 3 bases, leaving 3 bases not matched to a gene. The CDR3: CSAGQGKETQYF. The CDR3 nucleotides read TGCAGCGCGGGACAGGGTAAAGAGACCCAGTACTTC.

The chain combines TRBV25-1 with TRBJ1-3; D not certain. This CDR3 is 13 amino acids long. The germline gives CDR1 MGHDK, CDR2 SYGVNS. The V and J ends lost 11 bases and 0 bases respectively, with 11 bases between them. The CDR3 DNA is TGTGCCTCCACAACTTACTCTGGAAACACCATATATTTT. The encoded protein is CASTTYSGNTIYF. Full variable domain (remainder filled in from reference TRBV25-1 and TRBJ1-3): EADIYQTPRYLVIGTGKKITLECSQTMGHDKMYWYQQDPGMELHLIHYSYGVNSTEKGDLSSESTVSRIRTEHFPLTLESARPSHTSQYLCASTTYSGNTIYFGEGSWLTVV.

The chain has TRBV7-2 and TRBJ1-2; D call uncertain. Trimming removed 5 bases from V and 8 bases from J, with 18 bases in between. The CDR3 spans 14 residues. CDR1 is SGHTA, CDR2 FQGNSA, per germline. Here the CDR3 reads CASSPRGQLVGYTF. The CDR3 region has the DNA TGTGCCAGCAGCCCCCGTGGGCAGTTGGTAGGCTACACCTTC.

DNA for the CDR3: TGTGCCAGCAGCGCGACAGGGGTGAACACTGAAGCTTTCTTT. It codes for CASSATGVNTEAFF. The chain uses TRBV6-5 and TRBJ1-1; 8 nucleotides match TRBD1. The CDR3 spans 14 residues. Per germline, CDR1 MNHEY and CDR2 SVGAGI. V trimming: 6 bases; J trimming: 0 bases; junction bases outside the gene matches: 3.

The gene calls are TRBV15 and TRBJ1-1; 7 nucleotides line up with TRBD1. The CDR3 extends over 16 amino acids. With V trimmed by 5 bases and J by 3 bases, 12 bases remained unmatched. CDR1 is LNHNV, CDR2 YYDKDF, per germline (reference sequence). DNA of the CDR3: TGTGCCACCAGCTCCCGACAGGGTGGGTATGACACTGAAGCTTTCTTT. It specifies CATSSRQGGYDTEAFF.

J is TRBJ1-2 and V is TRBV2; D remains unclear. CDR3 length: 11 residues. V gave up 7 bases and J gave up 6 bases, with 9 bases separating them. Germline V lookup: CDR1 SNHLY, CDR2 FYNNEI. The CDR3 nucleotides are TGTGCCAGCACCCTCTGGGATGGCTACACCTTC. Its protein product is CASTLWDGYTF.

The sample holds a few counts of this clone. The CDR3 DNA is TGTGCCAGCAGTTTCGGGCAGGGTTGGACAGATACGCAGTATTTT. As protein: CASSFGQGWTDTQYF. The chain is built from TRBV27 and TRBJ2-3; TRBD1 is a possible D gene (5 bases). V lost 3 bases and J lost 3, with 13 bases in between. This CDR3 has 15 residues. Germline-derived CDR1 and CDR2 are MNHEY and SMNVEV (reference sequence).

This clone is a singleton in its sample. The V and J genes are TRBV30 and TRBJ2-3; unclear D gene. The ends were cut back, 4 bases at V and 4 bases at J, with 9 bases in the middle. Germline values: CDR1 GTSNPN, CDR2 SVGIG (reference sequence). The CDR3 runs 12 residues. CDR3: CAWNPPPDTQYF. Here the CDR3 DNA reads TGTGCCTGGAATCCCCCTCCAGATACGCAGTATTTT.

The chain joins TRBV20-1 to TRBJ2-7; D gene unclear. The CDR3 is 11 amino acids. CDR1 and CDR2 from the germline V gene are DFQATT and SNEGSKA (reference sequence). Between the trimmed V and J ends, which lost 5 bases and 2 bases, there was a span of 7 bases. The DNA of the CDR3 is TGCAGTGCTGATCTGGCCTACGAGCAGTACTTC. This encodes CSADLAYEQYF.

The chain has TRBV7-3 and TRBJ1-2; 10 bases fit TRBD1. The V segment lost 5 bases and the J segment 7 bases; nucleotides outside the gene matches: 4. CDR1 is SGHTA, CDR2 FQGTGA, per germline. CDR3 length: 13 amino acids. The CDR3 bases are TGTGCCAGCAGCCCAGGGACAGGGGTTGGCTACACCTTC. As protein: CASSPGTGVGYTF.

CDR3 amino acids: CASSQVAAMNTEAFF. CDR3 DNA: TGCGCCAGCAGCCAAGTAGCAGCAATGAACACTGAAGCTTTCTTT. The rearrangement uses TRBV4-3 and TRBJ1-1; D call uncertain. Deletions cut 1 base from V and 0 bases from J, with 9 bases between. The CDR3 spans 15 residues. The germline gives CDR1 LGHNA, CDR2 YSLEER.

The chain links TRBV7-9 to TRBJ1-1; weak D call: TRBD1 (5 bases). Trimming shortened V by 8 bases and J by 0 bases, and 13 bases separated the two germline ends. There are 14 residues in the CDR3. Germline V CDR1 and CDR2: SEHNR, FQNEAQ (reference sequence). The CDR3 sequence: CASCQQALNTEAFF. The DNA of the CDR3 is TGTGCCAGCTGTCAACAGGCCTTGAACACTGAAGCTTTCTTT.

This sequence joins TRBV4-3 and TRBJ2-2, with 8 bases fitting TRBD2. Germline V gene sequence: CDR1 LGHNA, CDR2 YSLEER. This CDR3 has 16 residues. The V and J ends lost 3 bases and 6 bases, in that order; junction bases with no gene match: 9. The CDR3 protein is CASSHTPGGGPGELFF. The CDR3 nucleotides read TGCGCCAGCAGCCACACCCCGGGGGGGGGACCCGGGGAGCTGTTTTTT.

This clone was counted a single time. J is TRBJ1-2 and V is TRBV6-6; 8 bases align to TRBD1. CDR1 and CDR2 (germline): MNHNY, SVGAGI (reference sequence). V gave up 7 bases and J gave up 4 bases; unmatched junction bases: 5. This CDR3 comprises 13 residues. The CDR3: CASTPDRGYGYTF. The CDR3 nucleotides read TGTGCCAGCACCCCTGACAGGGGCTATGGCTACACCTTC.

This chain uses TRBV29-1 with TRBJ2-7; 9 bases agree with TRBD1. V lost 6 bases and J lost 6; bases outside the gene matches: 12. The CDR3 consists of 14 residues. The germline V gene has CDR1 SQVTM and CDR2 ANQGSEA. CDR3 DNA: TGCAGCGTCCGAACAGGGGGCAGTCAAGGCGAGCAGTACTTC. It specifies CSVRTGGSQGEQYF.

This chain joins TRBV19 and TRBJ2-2; either TRBD1 or TRBD2 may supply D (5 bases each). V lost 5 bases to trimming and J lost 0 bases, with 10 bases between them. The germline gives CDR1 LNHDA, CDR2 SQIVND (reference sequence). This CDR3 has 15 residues. CDR3 bases: TGTGCCAGTAGTTGGGACCTCACGAACACCGGGGAGCTGTTTTTT. It codes for CASSWDLTNTGELFF.

J is TRBJ2-1 and V is TRBV2; tentative D call: TRBD1 (7 bases). The germline V gene has CDR1 SNHLY and CDR2 FYNNEI. CDR3 length: 13 amino acids. V dropped 11 bases and J dropped 5 bases, with 16 bases sitting between them. Here the CDR3 DNA reads TGTGCCGCAGGGGGGACGCTAAACAATGAGCAGTTCTTC. Amino acids: CAAGGTLNNEQFF.

V and J are TRBV7-9 and TRBJ2-3, with a tentative D call TRBD2 (5 bases). The CDR3 totals 17 residues. Trimming removed 3 bases from V and 4 bases from J, with 20 bases in between. CDR1 is SEHNR, CDR2 FQNEAQ, per germline (reference sequence). This CDR3 reads CASSFYFGPPGADTQYF. The CDR3 nucleotides read TGTGCCAGCAGCTTCTATTTCGGGCCTCCCGGGGCAGATACGCAGTATTTT.

This clone was picked up a small number of times. Distinct nucleotide sequences in the sample also encode this CDR3. The V gene is TRBV18, the J gene TRBJ1-2; TRBD1 is a possible D gene (5 bases). Trimming shortened V by 3 bases and J by 0 bases, and 8 bases separated the two germline ends. Per the germline V gene, CDR1 is KGHSH and CDR2 is LQKENI. This CDR3 spans 14 amino acids. CDR3 loop: CASSPTGANYGYTF. The CDR3 DNA sequence: TGTGCCAGCTCACCTACAGGAGCTAACTATGGCTACACCTTC.

This clone was picked up one time. The chain joins TRBV7-3 to TRBJ2-7, with D perhaps matching TRBD2 (6 bases). Trimming pared 1 base from V and 2 bases from J, leaving 9 bases between. CDR1 and CDR2 from the germline V gene are SGHTA and FQGTGA. The CDR3 is made up of 14 amino acids. The CDR3 is CASSLMGGPYEQYF. The CDR3 nucleotides are TGTGCCAGCAGCTTAATGGGGGGACCCTACGAGCAGTACTTC.

This chain joins TRBV5-1 and TRBJ2-7; no clear D gene. Germline lookup yields CDR1 SGHRS and CDR2 YFSETQ. The ends were cut back, 0 bases at V and 2 bases at J, with 12 bases in the middle. The CDR3 spans 15 residues. The CDR3, as DNA: TGCGCCAGCAGCTTGGCCTCCGCCCAGACCTACGAGCAGTACTTC. Translation: CASSLASAQTYEQYF.

The genes are TRBV27 and TRBJ1-6; no clear D. Germline values: CDR1 MNHEY, CDR2 SMNVEV (reference sequence). The germline V and J ends were trimmed by 6 bases and 7 bases, with 10 bases remaining between them. CDR3 length equals 13 residues. CDR3: CASSQTPNSPLHF. CDR3 DNA sequence: TGTGCCAGCAGCCAGACGCCCAATTCACCCCTCCACTTT.

This clone was seen more than once but under ten times. The chain combines TRBV4-3 with TRBJ2-2; no firm D call. Germline CDR1 and CDR2: LGHNA and YSLEER. The CDR3 totals 20 residues. V lost 0 bases, J lost 2 bases, and 22 bases lay in between. The CDR3 DNA follows: TGCGCCAGCAGCCAAGATTTGGTCTTCGGGCGGCCGGGTAACACCGGGGAGCTGTTTTTT. Amino acids: CASSQDLVFGRPGNTGELFF.